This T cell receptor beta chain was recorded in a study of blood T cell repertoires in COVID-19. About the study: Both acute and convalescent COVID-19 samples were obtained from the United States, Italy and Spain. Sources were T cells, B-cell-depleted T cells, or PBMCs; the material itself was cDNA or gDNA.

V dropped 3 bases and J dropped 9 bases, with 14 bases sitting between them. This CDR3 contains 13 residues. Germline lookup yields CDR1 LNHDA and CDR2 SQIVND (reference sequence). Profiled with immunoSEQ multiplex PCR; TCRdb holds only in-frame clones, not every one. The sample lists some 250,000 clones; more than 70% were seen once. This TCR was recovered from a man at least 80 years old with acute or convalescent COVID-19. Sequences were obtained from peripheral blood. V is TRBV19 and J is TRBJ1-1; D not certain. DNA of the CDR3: TGTGCCAGTAGTATCTCGGACTACCGAAAAGCTTTCTTT. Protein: CASSISDYRKAFF.